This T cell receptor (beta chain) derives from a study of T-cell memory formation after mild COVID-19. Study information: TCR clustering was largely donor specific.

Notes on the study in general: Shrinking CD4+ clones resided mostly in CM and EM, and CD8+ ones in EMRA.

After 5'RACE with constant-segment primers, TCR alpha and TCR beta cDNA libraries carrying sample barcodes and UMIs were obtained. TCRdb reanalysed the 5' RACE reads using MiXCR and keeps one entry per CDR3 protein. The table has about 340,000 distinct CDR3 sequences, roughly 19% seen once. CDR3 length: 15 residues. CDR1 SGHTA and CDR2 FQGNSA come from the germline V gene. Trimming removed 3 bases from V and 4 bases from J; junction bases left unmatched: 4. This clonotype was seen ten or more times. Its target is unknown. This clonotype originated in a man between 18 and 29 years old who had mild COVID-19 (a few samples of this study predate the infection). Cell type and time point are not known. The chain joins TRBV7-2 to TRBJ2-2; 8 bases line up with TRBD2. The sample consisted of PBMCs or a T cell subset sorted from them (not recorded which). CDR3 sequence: CASSFSGGGTGELFF. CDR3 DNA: TGTGCCAGCAGCTTCAGCGGGGGCGGCACCGGGGAGCTGTTTTTT.